Described below is a single T cell receptor beta chain sequence and its context. The sample originates from a study of T cell changes during pregnancy in multiple sclerosis. Using immunoSEQ multiplex PCR, the repertoire was profiled, and TCRdb retains in-frame clones only, with some absent. The data hold some 140,000 clones, with roughly 96% observed a single time. Germline V gene sequence: CDR1 SGHRS, CDR2 YFSETQ. The CDR3 has 18 residues. Trimming removed 1 base from V and 9 bases from J; junction bases left unmatched: 17. This TCR was recovered from a female donor with multiple sclerosis, enrolled in a pregnancy study. Sequencing was performed on peripheral blood, taken after pregnancy. V is TRBV5-1 and J is TRBJ2-1; 9 nucleotides line up with TRBD2. CDR3 bases: TGCGCCAGCAGCTTGTGGCTAGCGGGACCCACCTCTCTTCCTGAGCAGTTCTTC. Its protein product is CASSLWLAGPTSLPEQFF.